Shown below are 8 T cell receptor beta chains from a single sample sequenced in a study of T-cell memory formation after mild COVID-19. One entry per CDR3 protein, called by TCRdb with MiXCR from the 5' RACE reads. The repertoire holds roughly 410,000 distinct CDR3 sequences, with around 24% as singletons. Sequenced input: PBMCs or a T cell subset sorted from them (not recorded which). These receptors were collected from an adult woman who had mild COVID-19 (a few samples of this study predate the infection). Cell type and time point are not known.

The gene calls are TRBV7-6 and TRBJ2-1, with 8 bases fitting TRBD2. The V gene end was trimmed by 4 bases and the J gene end by 4 bases; junction bases not matched to a gene: 12. Looked up from germline, CDR1 is SGHVS and CDR2 is FNYEAQ. CDR3 length: 17 amino acids. CDR3: CASSSRGRQRGYNEQFF. CDR3 DNA: TGTGCCAGCAGCTCTCGAGGAAGACAGCGGGGGTACAATGAGCAGTTCTTC.

This clonotype was seen repeatedly, ten times or more. The CDR3 sequence: CASGLGFRGDEQYF. In nucleotides, the CDR3 is TGTGCCTCTGGATTGGGATTCCGTGGGGACGAGCAGTACTTC. The chain links TRBV27 to TRBJ2-7, with unresolved D. The CDR3 spans 14 residues. Trimming shortened V by 11 bases and J by 5 bases, and 22 bases separated the two germline ends. Germline CDR1 and CDR2: MNHEY and SMNVEV (reference sequence).

This clonotype was counted a few times. Mismatch with germline at one junction end may stem from a read error. The rearrangement uses TRBV27 and TRBJ2-7, with 7 bases that match TRBD2. The CDR3 covers 14 residues. The germline V gene has CDR1 MNHEY and CDR2 SMNVEV (reference sequence). The DNA of the CDR3 is TGTGCCAGCAGTTGGAGCGGGGCGTCCTCCGAGCAGTACTTC. It is translated as CASSWSGASSEQYF.

This chain connects TRBV2 to TRBJ2-3; 12 nucleotides align to TRBD2. The junction had 2 bases not matched to a gene; V was cut back by 2 bases and J by 5 bases. CDR1 and CDR2 (germline): SNHLY, FYNNEI. This CDR3 is 15 amino acids long. CDR3 protein: CASSELAGGGDTQYF. The CDR3, as DNA: TGTGCCAGCAGTGAACTAGCGGGAGGGGGAGATACGCAGTATTTT.

V and J are TRBV24-1 and TRBJ2-2; 8 bases align to TRBD1. Germline CDR1 reads KGHDR; CDR2 reads SFDVKD. This CDR3 comprises 17 residues. Trimming removed 3 bases from V and 4 bases from J; junction bases left unmatched: 9. CDR3 sequence (DNA): TGTGCCACCAGTGATCCAGAACAGGGGGTGAGCACCGGGGAGCTGTTTTTT. Its translation is CATSDPEQGVSTGELFF.

This clonotype was picked up a small number of times. This chain links TRBV13 with TRBJ1-4; D is undetermined. V lost 5 bases to trimming and J lost 0 bases, with 10 bases between them. The CDR3 loop spans 15 amino acids. From germline, CDR1 is PRHDT and CDR2 FYEKMQ (reference sequence). The CDR3 region has the DNA TGTGCCAGCAGCCCCCGGCATTCAACTAATGAAAAACTGTTTTTT. It yields the protein CASSPRHSTNEKLFF.

V is TRBV27 and J is TRBJ1-6; a possible D gene is TRBD1 (5 bases). Germline V gene sequence: CDR1 MNHEY, CDR2 SMNVEV (reference sequence). Trimming left V 5 bases short and J 7 bases short, with 21 bases between. CDR3 length equals 17 residues. The CDR3 DNA reads TGTGCCAGCAGTCCACAAATTTCAGGGTTTGGGAATTCACCCCTCCACTTT. Translation gives CASSPQISGFGNSPLHF.

This clonotype was observed a handful of times. V usage is TRBV24-1 and J usage is TRBJ2-3; D perhaps matches TRBD2 (7 bases). Between the trimmed V and J ends, which lost 6 bases and 1 base, there was a span of 16 bases. CDR1 is KGHDR and CDR2 is SFDVKD in the germline V gene. The length of the CDR3 is 16 residues. CDR3: CATSQRGGRGTDTQYF. The CDR3 region has the DNA TGTGCCACCAGTCAGAGGGGGGGCAGAGGCACAGATACGCAGTATTTT.